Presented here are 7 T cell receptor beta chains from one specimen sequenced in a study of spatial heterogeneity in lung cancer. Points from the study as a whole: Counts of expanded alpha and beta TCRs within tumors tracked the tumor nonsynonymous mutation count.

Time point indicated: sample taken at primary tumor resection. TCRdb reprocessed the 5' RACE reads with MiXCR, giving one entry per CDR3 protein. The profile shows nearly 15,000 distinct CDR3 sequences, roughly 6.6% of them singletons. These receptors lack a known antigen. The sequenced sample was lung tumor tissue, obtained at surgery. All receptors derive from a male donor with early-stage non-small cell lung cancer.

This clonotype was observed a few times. The CDR3 DNA is TGTGCCAGCAGTTACATCCAGGGGAATCAGCCCCAGCATTTT. Its protein product is CASSYIQGNQPQHF. The chain is built from TRBV6-2 or TRBV6-3 and TRBJ1-5; maybe TRBD1 (6 bases). The CDR3 runs 14 residues. Germline V gives CDR1 MNHEY, CDR2 SVGEGT. Trimming removed 2 bases from V and 4 bases from J, with 9 bases in between.

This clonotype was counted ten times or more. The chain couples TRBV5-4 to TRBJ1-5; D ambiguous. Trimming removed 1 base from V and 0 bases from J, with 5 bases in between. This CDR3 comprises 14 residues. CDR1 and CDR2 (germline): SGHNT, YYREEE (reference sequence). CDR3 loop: CASSLWGSNQPQHF. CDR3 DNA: TGTGCCAGCAGCTTGTGGGGTAGCAATCAGCCCCAGCATTTT.

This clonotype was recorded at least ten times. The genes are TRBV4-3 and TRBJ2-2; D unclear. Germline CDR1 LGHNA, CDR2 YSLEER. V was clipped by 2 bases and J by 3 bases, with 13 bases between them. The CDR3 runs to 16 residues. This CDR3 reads CASSQLRSEDTGELFF. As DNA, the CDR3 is TGCGCCAGCAGCCAATTAAGGTCGGAAGACACCGGGGAGCTGTTTTTT.

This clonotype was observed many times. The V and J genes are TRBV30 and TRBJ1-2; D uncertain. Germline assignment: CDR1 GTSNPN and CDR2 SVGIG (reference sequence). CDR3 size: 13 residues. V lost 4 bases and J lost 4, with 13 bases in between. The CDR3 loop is CAWTTQLGYGYTF. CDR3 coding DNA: TGTGCCTGGACGACCCAATTAGGCTATGGCTACACCTTC.

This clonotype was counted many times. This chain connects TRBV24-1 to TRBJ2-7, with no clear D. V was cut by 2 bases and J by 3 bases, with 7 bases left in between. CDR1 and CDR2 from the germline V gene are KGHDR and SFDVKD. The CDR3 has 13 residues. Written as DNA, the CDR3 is TGTGCCACCAGTGATTCCCTAGGCTACGAGCAGTACTTC. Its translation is CATSDSLGYEQYF.

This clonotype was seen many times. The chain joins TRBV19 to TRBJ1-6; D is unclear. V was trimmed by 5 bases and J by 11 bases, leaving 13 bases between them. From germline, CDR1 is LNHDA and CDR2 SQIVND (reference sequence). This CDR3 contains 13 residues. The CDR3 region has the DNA TGTGCCAGTAGTTTATCCACCGGGACACCCCTCCACTTT. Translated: CASSLSTGTPLHF. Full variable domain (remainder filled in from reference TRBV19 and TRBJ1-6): DGGITQSPKYLFRKEGQNVTLSCEQNLNHDAMYWYRQDPGQGLRLIYYSQIVNDFQKGDIAEGYSVSREKKESFPLTVTSAQKNPTAFYLCASSLSTGTPLHFGNGTRLTVT.

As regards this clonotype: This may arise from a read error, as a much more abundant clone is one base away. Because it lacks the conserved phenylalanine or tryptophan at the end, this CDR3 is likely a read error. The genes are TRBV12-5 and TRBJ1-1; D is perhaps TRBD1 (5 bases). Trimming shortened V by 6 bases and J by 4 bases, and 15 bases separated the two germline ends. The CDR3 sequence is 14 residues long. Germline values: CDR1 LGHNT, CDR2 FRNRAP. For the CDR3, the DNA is TGTGCTAGTGGCCGTGAGGGACGGTCCACTGAAGCTTTCTCT. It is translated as CASGREGRSTEAFS.